These 17 T cell receptor beta chains came from one sample sequenced in a study of T cells in Graves' hyperthyroidism and ophthalmopathy. TCR beta CDR3 regions were amplified from RNA. TCR CDR3 underwent first-round RT-PCR with the HTBI primer set. TCRdb recomputed calls from the multiplex PCR reads with MiXCR, one row per CDR3 protein. The sample lists about 360,000 distinct CDR3 sequences; roughly an eighth were seen once. What was sequenced was blood. The origin of the receptors is a woman aged 18-30 years with Graves' hyperthyroidism.

Many counts were recorded for this clonotype. The chain is built from TRBV6-2 or TRBV6-3 and TRBJ2-1; a weak D match, TRBD2 (6 bases). V dropped 6 bases and J dropped 9 bases, with 12 bases sitting between them. Germline CDR1 reads MNHEY; CDR2 reads SVGEGT. The CDR3 runs to 12 residues. The CDR3 coding sequence is TGTGCCAGCAGCTACACGGGAGCTGAGCAGTTCTTC. Protein: CASSYTGAEQFF.

This clonotype was counted ten times or more. The gene calls are TRBV15 and TRBJ2-7; unclear D gene. V dropped 0 bases and J dropped 7 bases, with 16 bases sitting between them. From germline, CDR1 is LNHNV and CDR2 YYDKDF (reference sequence). The length of the CDR3 is 15 residues. The CDR3 region has the DNA TGTGCCACCAGCAGAGATCAAGTGGGGTTGTATGAGCAGTACTTC. It translates to CATSRDQVGLYEQYF.

V usage is TRBV6-9 and J usage is TRBJ2-2; D is unresolved. V shed 3 bases and J shed 1 base, with 12 bases lying between them. Germline CDR1 MNHGY, CDR2 SVAAGI. The CDR3 runs 16 residues. CDR3 nucleotides: TGTGCCAGCAGTTACTCAATCTCCGGGAACACCGGGGAGCTGTTTTTT. This gives the protein CASSYSISGNTGELFF.

This clonotype was detected many times. V usage is TRBV12-3 or TRBV12-4 and J usage is TRBJ1-1; D not resolved. Deletions cut 5 bases from V and 7 bases from J, with 14 bases between. The CDR3 contains 13 residues. DNA of the CDR3: TGTGCCAGCAGTCCCGATCAGTCCGTTGAAGCTTTCTTT. Translated: CASSPDQSVEAFF.

This clonotype was observed many times. The genes are TRBV20-1 and TRBJ2-3, with TRBD2 matching over 9 bases. The junction had 8 bases not matched to a gene; V was cut back by 5 bases and J by 5 bases. The CDR3 spans 14 residues. The germline CDR1 and CDR2 sequences are DFQATT and SNEGSKA (reference sequence). The CDR3 here is CSADPSGAGDTQYF. The DNA for the CDR3 is TGCAGTGCTGATCCTAGCGGGGCGGGAGATACGCAGTATTTT.

This clonotype turned up a few times. This CDR3 reads CASSYCYTF. In DNA form, the CDR3 reads TGTGCCAGCAGTTACTGCTACACCTTC. This chain links TRBV6-7 with TRBJ1-2; no clear D. TRBV6-7 is designated an ORF whose function remains uncertain. The CDR3 contains 9 residues. Deletions cut 1 base from V and 9 bases from J, with 0 bases between.

In this sample, this clonotype turned up many times. The chain joins TRBV5-5 to TRBJ2-4; no definite D call. The germline V gene encodes CDR1 SGHKS and CDR2 YYEKEE (reference sequence). The length of the CDR3 is 14 residues. V dropped 4 bases and J dropped 2 bases, with 10 bases sitting between them. The CDR3 protein is CASSPSDPKNIQYF. As DNA, the CDR3 is TGTGCCAGCAGCCCGTCGGACCCCAAAAACATTCAGTACTTC.

The chain has TRBV7-8 and TRBJ1-2; D is uncertain. V was trimmed by 5 bases and J by 2 bases, leaving 15 bases between them. The germline gives CDR1 SGHVS, CDR2 FQNEAQ. CDR3 size: 15 residues. The CDR3 bases are TGTGCCAGCAGCCTCGGGAGGGTGGGGAACTATGGCTACACCTTC. Its protein product is CASSLGRVGNYGYTF.

This clonotype was recorded at least ten times. The chain links TRBV4-1 to TRBJ1-5; D gene ambiguous. Germline V gene sequence: CDR1 MGHRA, CDR2 YSYEKL. The CDR3 consists of 17 residues. V was shortened by 0 bases and J by 0 bases, with 12 bases between the two germline ends. The CDR3 loop is CASSQDAWINSNQPQHF. The CDR3 DNA follows: TGCGCCAGCAGCCAAGATGCCTGGATCAATAGCAATCAGCCCCAGCATTTT.

The V and J genes are TRBV9 and TRBJ2-7; no definite D call. Between the trimmed V and J ends, which lost 1 base and 5 bases, there was a span of 13 bases. Germline V gives CDR1 SGDLS, CDR2 YYNGEE. The CDR3 has 14 residues. CDR3 residues: CASSVFAGGDEQYF. DNA for the CDR3: TGTGCCAGCAGCGTATTTGCAGGTGGAGACGAGCAGTACTTC.

This clonotype was found many times. The chain carries TRBV6-1 and TRBJ2-1; weak D call: TRBD2 (6 bases). V was pared by 9 bases and J by 9 bases, with 12 bases between. CDR1 MNHNS and CDR2 SASEGT come from the germline V gene. This CDR3 is 11 amino acids long. DNA for the CDR3: TGTGCCAGTAACCCGGGGGTTGAGCAGTTCTTC. The encoded protein is CASNPGVEQFF.

The sample holds many counts of this clonotype. In DNA, the CDR3 is TGTGCCAGCAGCTTAGTCCTTCAGGGCTCGTACGAGCAGTACTTC. It specifies CASSLVLQGSYEQYF. The chain couples TRBV7-9 to TRBJ2-7; tentative D call: TRBD1 (5 bases). Trimming removed 1 base from V and 4 bases from J, with 14 bases in between. The CDR3 is 15 amino acids. CDR1 is SEHNR, CDR2 FQNEAQ, per germline (reference sequence).

This clonotype was counted at least ten times. The chain couples TRBV7-9 to TRBJ2-7, with D unclear. The V gene's germline CDR1 is SEHNR and CDR2 FQNEAQ (reference sequence). The CDR3 sequence is 13 residues long. V lost 5 bases to trimming and J lost 4 bases, with 12 bases between them. In DNA, the CDR3 is TGTGCCAGCAGCCCACGGGCCGAGTACGAGCAGTACTTC. Its translation: CASSPRAEYEQYF. Complete variable domain (other parts from reference TRBV7-9 and TRBJ2-7): DTGVSQNPRHKITKRGQNVTFRCDPISEHNRLYWYRQTLGQGPEFLTYFQNEAQLEKSRLLSDRFSAERPKGSFSTLEIQRTEQGDSAMYLCASSPRAEYEQYFGPGTRLTVT.

This clonotype was detected only a few times. The chain employs TRBV6-1 and TRBJ2-1, with D possibly TRBD2 on 7 matching bases. Between the trimmed V and J ends, which lost 5 bases and 3 bases, there was a span of 26 bases. Germline lookup yields CDR1 MNHNS and CDR2 SASEGT. The CDR3 extends over 19 amino acids. The CDR3 here is CASSRGWGRGGGIYNEQFF. CDR3 DNA: TGTGCCAGCAGTCGAGGATGGGGGAGGGGAGGGGGGATCTACAATGAGCAGTTCTTC.

This clonotype was recorded a few times. The chain links TRBV14 to TRBJ1-6; no definite D call. From germline, CDR1 is SGHDN and CDR2 FVKESK. The CDR3 is 15 residues long. Trimming shortened V by 1 base and J by 11 bases, and 15 bases separated the two germline ends. The CDR3 spells CASSQGEAVYPPLHF. The CDR3 bases are TGTGCCAGCAGCCAAGGGGAGGCAGTTTATCCACCCCTCCACTTT.

At least ten counts were recorded for this clonotype. The rearrangement uses TRBV12-3 or TRBV12-4 and TRBJ1-6, with D perhaps matching TRBD1 (5 bases). The CDR3 spans 13 residues. Between the trimmed V and J ends, which lost 6 bases and 4 bases, there was a span of 7 bases. DNA of the CDR3: TGTGCCAGCAGGAGGGGTTATAATTCACCCCTCCACTTT. Translation: CASRRGYNSPLHF.

This clonotype was picked up many times. This chain links TRBV6-6 with TRBJ2-2; D could derive from TRBD1 or TRBD2 (5 bases each). This CDR3 has 15 residues. V was pared by 0 bases and J by 6 bases, with 11 bases between. CDR1 and CDR2 (germline): MNHNY, SVGAGI (reference sequence). The CDR3 reads CASSYSSGRPGELFF. DNA of the CDR3: TGTGCCAGCAGTTACTCATCGGGGCGACCCGGGGAGCTGTTTTTT.